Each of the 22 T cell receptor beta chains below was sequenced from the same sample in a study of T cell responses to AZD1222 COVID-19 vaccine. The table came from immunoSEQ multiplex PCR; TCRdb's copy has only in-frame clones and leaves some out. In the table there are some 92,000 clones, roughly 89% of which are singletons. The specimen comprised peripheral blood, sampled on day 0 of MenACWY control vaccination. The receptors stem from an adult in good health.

The CDR3 nucleotides read TGCAGCGTCGAGGACGCGGGGGGTACCACCGGGGAGCTGTTTTTT. This sequence encodes CSVEDAGGTTGELFF. The V gene is TRBV29-1, the J gene TRBJ2-2; 8 bases align to TRBD2. V shed 6 bases, J shed 4 bases, and the junction held 10 bases outside the gene matches. CDR1 SQVTM and CDR2 ANQGSEA come from the germline V gene. The CDR3 contains 15 residues.

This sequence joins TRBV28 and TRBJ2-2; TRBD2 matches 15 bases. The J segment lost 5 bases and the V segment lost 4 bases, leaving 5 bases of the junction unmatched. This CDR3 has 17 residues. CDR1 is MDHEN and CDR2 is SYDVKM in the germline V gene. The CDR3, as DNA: TGTGCCAGCAGTTGGACTAGCGGGAGGGCTTTGACCGGGGAGCTGTTTTTT. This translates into CASSWTSGRALTGELFF.

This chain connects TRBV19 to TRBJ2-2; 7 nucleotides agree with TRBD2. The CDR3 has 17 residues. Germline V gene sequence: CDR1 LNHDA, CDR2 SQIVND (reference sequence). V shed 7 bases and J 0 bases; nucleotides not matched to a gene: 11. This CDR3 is CASIYKGLAANTGELFF. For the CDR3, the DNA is TGTGCCAGTATTTATAAAGGGCTAGCGGCGAACACCGGGGAGCTGTTTTTT.

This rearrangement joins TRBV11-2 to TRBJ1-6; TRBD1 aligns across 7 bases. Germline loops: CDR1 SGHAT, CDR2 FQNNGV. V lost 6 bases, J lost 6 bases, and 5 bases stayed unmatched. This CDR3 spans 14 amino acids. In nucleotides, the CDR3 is TGTGCCAGCAGGCCCGGGACAGCTAATTCACCCCTCCACTTT. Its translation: CASRPGTANSPLHF.

The CDR3 DNA is TGTGCCAGCAGTTCCCGGGACAGGAATCAGCCCCAGCATTTT. Translated, it gives CASSSRDRNQPQHF. V gene TRBV6-5 combines with J gene TRBJ1-5; TRBD1 matches at 8 bases. The CDR3 consists of 14 residues. Germline V lookup: CDR1 MNHEY, CDR2 SVGAGI. Germline trimming cut 4 bases from V and 4 bases from J; bases unmatched to any gene: 3.

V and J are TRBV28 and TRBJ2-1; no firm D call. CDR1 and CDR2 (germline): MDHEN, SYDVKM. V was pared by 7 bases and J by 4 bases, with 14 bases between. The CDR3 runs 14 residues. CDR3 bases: TGTGCCAGCACCTCCCCCAACAGTTACAATGAGCAGTTCTTC. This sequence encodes CASTSPNSYNEQFF.

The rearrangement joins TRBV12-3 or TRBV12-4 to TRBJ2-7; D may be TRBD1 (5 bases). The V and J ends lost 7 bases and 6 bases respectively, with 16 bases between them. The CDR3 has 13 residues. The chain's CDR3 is CASTLKGFSEQYF. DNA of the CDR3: TGTGCCAGCACCCTAAAGGGGTTCTCCGAGCAGTACTTC.

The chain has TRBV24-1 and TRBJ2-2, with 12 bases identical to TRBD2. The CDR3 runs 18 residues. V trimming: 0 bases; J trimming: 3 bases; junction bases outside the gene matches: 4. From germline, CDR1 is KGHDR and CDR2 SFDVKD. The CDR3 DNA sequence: TGTGCCACCAGTGATTTGGGACTAGCGGGACGGGACACCGGGGAGCTGTTTTTT. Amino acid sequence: CATSDLGLAGRDTGELFF.

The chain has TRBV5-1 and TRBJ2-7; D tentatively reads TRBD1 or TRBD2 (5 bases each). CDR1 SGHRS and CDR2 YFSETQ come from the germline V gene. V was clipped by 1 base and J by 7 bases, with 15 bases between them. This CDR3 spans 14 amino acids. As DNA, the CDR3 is TGCGCCAGCAGCTTGACCGGGACCACCACTGAGCAGTACTTC. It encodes CASSLTGTTTEQYF.

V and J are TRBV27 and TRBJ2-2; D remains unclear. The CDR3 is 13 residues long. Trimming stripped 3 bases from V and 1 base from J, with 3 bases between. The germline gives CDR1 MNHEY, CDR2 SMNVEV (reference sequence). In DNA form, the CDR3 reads TGTGCCAGCAGTTTGGGGAACACCGGGGAGCTGTTTTTT. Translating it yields CASSLGNTGELFF.

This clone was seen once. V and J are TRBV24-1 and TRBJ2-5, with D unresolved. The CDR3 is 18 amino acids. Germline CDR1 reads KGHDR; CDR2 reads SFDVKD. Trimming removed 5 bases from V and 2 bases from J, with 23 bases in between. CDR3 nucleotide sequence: TGTGCCACCAGTGCGATGACCGGTCGTTCTCAAGGGCAAGAGACCCAGTACTTC. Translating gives CATSAMTGRSQGQETQYF.

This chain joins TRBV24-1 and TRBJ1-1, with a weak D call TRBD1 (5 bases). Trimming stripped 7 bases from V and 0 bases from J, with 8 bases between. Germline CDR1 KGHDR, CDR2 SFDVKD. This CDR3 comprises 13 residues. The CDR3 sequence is CATSEQVNTEAFF. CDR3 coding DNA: TGTGCCACCAGCGAACAGGTGAACACTGAAGCTTTCTTT.

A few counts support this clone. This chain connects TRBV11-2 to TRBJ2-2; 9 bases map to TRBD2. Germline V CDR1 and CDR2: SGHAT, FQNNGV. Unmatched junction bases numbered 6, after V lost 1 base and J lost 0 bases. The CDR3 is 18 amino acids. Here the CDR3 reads CASSLVSLAGTNTGELFF. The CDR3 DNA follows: TGTGCCAGCAGCTTAGTTTCGCTAGCGGGAACGAACACCGGGGAGCTGTTTTTT.

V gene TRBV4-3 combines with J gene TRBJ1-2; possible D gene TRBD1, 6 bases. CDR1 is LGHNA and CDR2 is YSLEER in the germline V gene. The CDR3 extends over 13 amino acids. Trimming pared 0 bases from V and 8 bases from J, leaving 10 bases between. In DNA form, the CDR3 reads TGCGCCAGCAGCCAAGAACCAGGGACAGGCTACACCTTC. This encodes CASSQEPGTGYTF.

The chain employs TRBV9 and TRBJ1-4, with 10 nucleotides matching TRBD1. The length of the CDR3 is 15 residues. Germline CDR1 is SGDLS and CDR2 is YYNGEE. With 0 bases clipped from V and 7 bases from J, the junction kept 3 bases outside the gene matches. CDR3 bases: TGTGCCAGCAGCGTAGGGGGGACAGGGGTTGAAAAACTGTTTTTT. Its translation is CASSVGGTGVEKLFF.

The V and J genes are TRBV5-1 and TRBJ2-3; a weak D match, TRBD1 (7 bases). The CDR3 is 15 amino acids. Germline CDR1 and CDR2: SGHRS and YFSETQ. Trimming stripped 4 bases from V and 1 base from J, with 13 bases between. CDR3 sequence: CASSPTGEGTDTQYF. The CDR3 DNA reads TGCGCCAGCAGCCCCACAGGGGAGGGCACAGATACGCAGTATTTT.

CDR3 loop: CASSRGRWGSSYNEQFF. DNA of the CDR3: TGTGCCAGCAGCCGTGGCCGATGGGGGAGCTCCTACAATGAGCAGTTCTTC. V usage is TRBV3-1 (or the pseudogene TRBV3-2) and J usage is TRBJ2-1, with D perhaps TRBD1 or TRBD2 (5 bases each). The V end lost 4 bases, the J end lost 0 bases, and 16 bases lay between the germline ends. CDR3 length: 17 residues. The V gene's germline CDR1 is LGHDT and CDR2 YNNKEL (reference sequence).

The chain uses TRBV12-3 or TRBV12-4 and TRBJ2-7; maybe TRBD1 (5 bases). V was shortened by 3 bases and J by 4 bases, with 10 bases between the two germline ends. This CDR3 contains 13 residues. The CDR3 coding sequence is TGTGCCAGCAGTTTGGGCAGGGTGTACGAGCAGTACTTC. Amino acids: CASSLGRVYEQYF.

This chain's CDR3 is CASKGTGVHEQYF. The CDR3 DNA sequence: TGCGCCAGCAAAGGGACAGGGGTCCACGAGCAGTACTTC. The chain couples TRBV5-1 to TRBJ2-7, with 10 bases matching TRBD1. In germline, CDR1 is SGHRS, CDR2 YFSETQ. V trimming: 6 bases; J trimming: 5 bases; junction bases outside the gene matches: 5. The CDR3 runs 13 residues.

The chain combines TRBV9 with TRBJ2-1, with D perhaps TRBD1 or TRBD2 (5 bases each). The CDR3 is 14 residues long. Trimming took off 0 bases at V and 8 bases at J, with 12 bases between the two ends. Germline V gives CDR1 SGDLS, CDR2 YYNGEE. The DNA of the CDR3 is TGTGCCAGCAGCGTAGGAGGGGCCTGGGATGAGCAGTTCTTC. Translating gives CASSVGGAWDEQFF.

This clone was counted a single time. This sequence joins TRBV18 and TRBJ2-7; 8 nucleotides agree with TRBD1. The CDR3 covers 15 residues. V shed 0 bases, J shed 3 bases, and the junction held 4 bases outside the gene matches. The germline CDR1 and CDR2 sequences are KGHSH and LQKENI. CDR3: CASSPPGDRYYEQYF. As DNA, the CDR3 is TGTGCCAGCTCACCACCGGGGGACAGGTACTACGAGCAGTACTTC.

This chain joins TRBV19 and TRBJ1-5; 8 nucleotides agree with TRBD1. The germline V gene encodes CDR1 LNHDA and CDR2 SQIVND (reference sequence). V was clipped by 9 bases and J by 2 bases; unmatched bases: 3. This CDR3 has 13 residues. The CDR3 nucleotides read TGTGCCAGCGCGACAGGGGGCAATCAGCCCCAGCATTTT. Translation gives CASATGGNQPQHF.